This TCR beta chain came from a study of identical twins. Points from the study as a whole: Fewer insertions characterized abundant cord blood beta clonotypes, whereas memory repertoires showed none.

In the case of this clonotype: Its antigen is not known.

V gave up 8 bases and J gave up 3 bases, with 20 bases separating them. The CDR3 is 15 residues long. Germline V CDR1 and CDR2: MNHNS, SASEGT. TCRdb fed the 5' RACE reads into MiXCR, producing one record per CDR3 protein. In the table there are 600,000 to 700,000 distinct CDR3 sequences, 21% of which are singletons. This same sample was also part of a study on T cells expressing NK-cell markers. As that report states: Within several experiments, an anti-gamma-delta TCR antibody kept the sorting limited to alpha-beta TCR T cells.

V usage is TRBV6-1 and J usage is TRBJ2-7; possible D gene TRBD2, 5 bases. Sequencing used PBMCs. This TCR was sampled from a woman younger than 35 in good health. CDR3 amino acids: CASRRGEGRNYEQYF. The CDR3 nucleotides are TGTGCCAGCCGACGGGGAGAAGGACGGAACTACGAGCAGTACTTC.